This T cell receptor beta chain is from a study of cytomegalovirus exposure and HLA in healthy donors. Notes on this clone: Its antigen is unknown.

Findings and caveats of the study: The authors later linked a missense DCLRE1C variant to TCR beta V- and J-gene trimming. Later on, an analysis found that several of the most significant clusters appeared to be linked to common viral pathogens, which included parvovirus B19. Most CMV-associated TCR beta chains were later found to appear HLA-restricted.

PCR amplification relied on 60 Vbeta primers (plus 13 Jbeta primers). Produced via immunoSEQ multiplex PCR; TCRdb's table is partial and in-frame only. This table has 130,000 or so clones, 70% to 80% appearing once. Donors sampled were nominally healthy, though unrecorded immune exposures were likely. The CDR3 is 15 residues long. V dropped 3 bases and J dropped 7; count of bases not matched to a gene: 8. From germline, CDR1 is SGDLS and CDR2 YYNGEE. This chain connects TRBV9 to TRBJ1-4; TRBD1 matches at 8 bases. Sequencing was performed on PBMCs. This clonotype was sampled from a woman aged 55-70 years in good health and CMV-seronegative. The DNA for the CDR3 is TGTGCCAGCAGCGATGAAACAGGGGGGGGTGAAAAACTGTTTTTT. It yields the protein CASSDETGGGEKLFF.